This T cell receptor (beta chain) stems from a study of cytomegalovirus exposure and HLA in healthy donors. The PCR contained 60 Vbeta and 13 Jbeta primers. The repertoire was sequenced with immunoSEQ multiplex PCR; TCRdb's copy has only in-frame clones and lacks some. The table records 150,000 to 200,000 clones, approximately 70% of them present only once. This CDR3 has 17 residues. V lost 2 bases and J 0 bases, leaving 16 bases between the germline ends. The germline V gene has CDR1 MDHEN and CDR2 SYDVKM. The source material was PBMCs. This chain links TRBV28 with TRBJ1-1, with D tentatively TRBD1 (5 bases). The receptor was derived from a woman in her twenties or thirties in good health and CMV-seronegative. The CDR3 DNA sequence: TGTGCCAGCAGTTTAAGGGCGGGACGCTTCATGAACACTGAAGCTTTCTTT. This translates into CASSLRAGRFMNTEAFF.